Shown below are 21 T cell receptor beta chains from a single sample sequenced in a study of T-cell reconstitution after alpha-beta-depleted transplantation in children. Unique molecular identifiers were incorporated into the prepared TCRbeta library. Each CDR3 protein gets one entry after TCRdb re-called the PCR reads with MiXCR. The sample includes 250,000 to 400,000 distinct CDR3 sequences, roughly 21% of them seen just once. The sample in question was PBMCs, mostly from graft donor cells, obtained 180 days after TCRalphabeta/CD19-depleted stem cell transplant. These TCRs come from a male patient younger than 18 who had a stem cell transplant for acute lymphoblastic leukemia, so the T cells may come from the graft donor.

This clonotype came up a few times. V is TRBV5-1 and J is TRBJ2-5, with D unclear. The ends were cut back, 0 bases at V and 0 bases at J, with 12 bases in the middle. The CDR3 contains 16 residues. The germline CDR1 and CDR2 sequences are SGHRS and YFSETQ. The CDR3 nucleotides read TGCGCCAGCAGCTTGGCCCGTCTCGCGTACCAAGAGACCCAGTACTTC. Protein sequence: CASSLARLAYQETQYF. The full variable domain, its missing parts supplied by reference TRBV5-1 and TRBJ2-5, is KAGVTQTPRYLIKTRGQQVTLSCSPISGHRSVSWYQQTPGQGLQFLFEYFSETQRNKGNFPGRFSGRQFSNSRSEMNVSTLELGDSALYLCASSLARLAYQETQYFGPGTRLLVL.

This clonotype was detected a few times. The chain couples TRBV6-5 to TRBJ2-5; 7 positions agree with TRBD2. From germline, CDR1 is MNHEY and CDR2 SVGAGI. The CDR3 totals 14 residues. V shed 3 bases, J shed 3 bases, and the junction held 4 bases outside the gene matches. The CDR3 DNA is TGTGCCAGCAGTTATCCAGCGGGAAAAGAGACCCAGTACTTC. Protein sequence: CASSYPAGKETQYF.

V and J are TRBV6-5 and TRBJ2-7; 7 bases align to TRBD1. J gave up 3 bases and V 2 bases, and 13 bases lay outside the gene matches. Germline-derived CDR1 and CDR2 are MNHEY and SVGAGI. This CDR3 spans 17 amino acids. CDR3 in DNA: TGTGCCAGCAGTTACCTCGCAAGTCGCTGGGACAGCTACGAGCAGTACTTC. Its translation is CASSYLASRWDSYEQYF.

This clonotype appeared a few times. This rearrangement joins TRBV5-1 to TRBJ2-5; the D gene is possibly TRBD2 (5 bases). The CDR3 extends over 14 amino acids. The ends were cut back, 3 bases at V and 1 base at J, with 10 bases in the middle. Germline lookup yields CDR1 SGHRS and CDR2 YFSETQ. CDR3 in amino acids: CASSSGGPQETQYF. The DNA of the CDR3 is TGCGCCAGCAGCTCAGGAGGACCCCAAGAGACCCAGTACTTC.

The chain links TRBV5-1 to TRBJ2-3; D is perhaps TRBD2 (5 bases). This CDR3 has 14 residues. Trimming took off 3 bases at V and 3 bases at J, with 11 bases between the two ends. Per the germline V gene, CDR1 is SGHRS and CDR2 is YFSETQ. The CDR3 coding sequence is TGCGCCAGCAGCTGGCTAGCAACGACAGATACGCAGTATTTT. Amino acids: CASSWLATTDTQYF.

A few counts support this clonotype. V is TRBV4-1 and J is TRBJ2-7; 7 nucleotides match TRBD1. The CDR3 extends over 15 amino acids. With V trimmed by 1 base and J by 0 bases, 3 bases remained unmatched. Germline CDR1 MGHRA, CDR2 YSYEKL. Written as DNA, the CDR3 is TGCGCCAGCAGCCAAGTGACAGGGAACTCCTACGAGCAGTACTTC. Its translation is CASSQVTGNSYEQYF.

This chain joins TRBV12-3 or TRBV12-4 and TRBJ2-3; no definite D call. Trimming pared 5 bases from V and 2 bases from J, leaving 8 bases between. The CDR3 has 13 amino acids. In DNA form, the CDR3 reads TGTGCCAGCAGTCCCTCGACCACAGATACGCAGTATTTT. Its translation is CASSPSTTDTQYF.

V is TRBV27 and J is TRBJ2-2; perhaps TRBD2 as D (5 bases). V lost 6 bases and J 4 bases, leaving 9 bases between the germline ends. CDR3 length equals 13 residues. CDR1 is MNHEY and CDR2 is SMNVEV in the germline V gene (reference sequence). CDR3 sequence: CASRPLATGELFF. DNA for the CDR3: TGTGCCAGCAGACCCCTAGCCACCGGGGAGCTGTTTTTT.

Only a few counts were recorded for this clonotype. The rearrangement uses TRBV6-2 or TRBV6-3 and TRBJ2-1; D call uncertain. The ends were cut back, 7 bases at V and 0 bases at J, with 16 bases in the middle. CDR1 MNHEY and CDR2 SVGEGT come from the germline V gene. CDR3 length: 16 residues. The CDR3: CASKNPTHSSYNEQFF. CDR3 nucleotide sequence: TGTGCCAGCAAGAATCCAACCCACAGCTCCTACAATGAGCAGTTCTTC.

There are a few counts of this clonotype. The genes are TRBV27 and TRBJ2-7; 14 bases agree with TRBD2. The CDR3 extends over 14 amino acids. J gave up 10 bases and V 4 bases, and 6 bases lay outside the gene matches. From germline, CDR1 is MNHEY and CDR2 SMNVEV (reference sequence). CDR3 sequence: CASSSTGTSGSQYF. Written as DNA, the CDR3 is TGTGCCAGCAGTTCCACCGGGACTAGCGGGAGTCAGTACTTC.

The rearrangement joins TRBV9 to TRBJ1-2; 9 bases match TRBD1. Trimming at V came to 1 base and at J to 4 bases, leaving 8 bases not matched to a gene. The CDR3 consists of 16 residues. Germline loops: CDR1 SGDLS, CDR2 YYNGEE. CDR3 amino acids: CASSVTDRGGSYGYTF. CDR3 nucleotide sequence: TGTGCCAGCAGCGTAACCGACAGGGGGGGAAGCTATGGCTACACCTTC.

CDR3 amino acids: CASSLYGTGRTYEQYF. The DNA for the CDR3 is TGCGCCAGCAGCTTGTACGGGACAGGGCGAACCTACGAGCAGTACTTC. The chain recombines TRBV5-1 with TRBJ2-7; 9 bases match TRBD1. The CDR3 extends over 16 amino acids. After removal of 1 base from V and 2 bases from J, the junction contained 7 bases not matched to a gene. Germline CDR1 and CDR2: SGHRS and YFSETQ. Combining the CDR3 with reference TRBV5-1 and TRBJ2-7 gives the whole variable domain KAGVTQTPRYLIKTRGQQVTLSCSPISGHRSVSWYQQTPGQGLQFLFEYFSETQRNKGNFPGRFSGRQFSNSRSEMNVSTLELGDSALYLCASSLYGTGRTYEQYFGPGTRLTVT.

The chain has TRBV29-1 and TRBJ1-5, with 7 bases matching TRBD1. Looked up from germline, CDR1 is SQVTM and CDR2 is ANQGSEA. The CDR3 totals 12 residues. The V gene end was trimmed by 4 bases and the J gene end by 7 bases; junction bases not matched to a gene: 4. DNA of the CDR3: TGCAGCGTTGTGACAGGGAACCAGCCCCAGCATTTT. Translated, it gives CSVVTGNQPQHF.

The genes are TRBV29-1 and TRBJ1-1; tentatively, D is TRBD1 (5 bases). V lost 8 bases and J 0 bases, leaving 13 bases between the germline ends. CDR3 size: 13 residues. The germline V gene encodes CDR1 SQVTM and CDR2 ANQGSEA. This chain's CDR3 is CSPRGLLNTEAFF. For the CDR3, the DNA is TGCAGCCCACGGGGACTGTTGAACACTGAAGCTTTCTTT.

V usage is TRBV12-3 or TRBV12-4 and J usage is TRBJ2-7, with a tentative D call TRBD1 (5 bases). CDR3 size: 12 residues. V lost 2 bases and J lost 7, with 9 bases in between. The CDR3 reads CASSLSRAEQYF. The CDR3 DNA sequence: TGTGCCAGCAGTTTAAGCAGGGCGGAGCAGTACTTC.

This clonotype was counted a few times. The chain joins TRBV7-6 to TRBJ2-1; D ambiguous. The germline V gene encodes CDR1 SGHVS and CDR2 FNYEAQ. Deletions cut 4 bases from V and 0 bases from J, with 19 bases between. This CDR3 spans 18 amino acids. The CDR3 bases are TGTGCCAGCAGCTCCTTTCTTACCGGTCTTAGCTCCTACAATGAGCAGTTCTTC. Translated: CASSSFLTGLSSYNEQFF.

This clonotype has just a few counts. The gene calls are TRBV29-1 and TRBJ1-5, with D possibly matching TRBD1 (6 bases). The CDR3 length is 13 residues. CDR1 is SQVTM, CDR2 ANQGSEA, per germline. Trimming pared 5 bases from V and 2 bases from J, leaving 10 bases between. CDR3 residues: CSVRAGGNQPQHF. In DNA form, the CDR3 reads TGCAGCGTTAGGGCAGGGGGCAATCAGCCCCAGCATTTT.

The chain employs TRBV6-5 and TRBJ2-1, with D possibly matching TRBD2 (6 bases). V lost 2 bases and J lost 5, with 10 bases in between. The CDR3 is 14 amino acids. Germline V gives CDR1 MNHEY, CDR2 SVGAGI. The CDR3 DNA reads as TGTGCCAGCAGTTACAATTCGGGAGACAATGAGCAGTTCTTC. Amino acids: CASSYNSGDNEQFF.

This clonotype was seen more than once but under ten times. The chain couples TRBV6-1 to TRBJ1-2; 10 bases fit TRBD1. This CDR3 is built from 15 residues. Germline V gene lookup returns CDR1 MNHNS and CDR2 SASEGT. The V segment lost 6 bases and the J segment 4 bases; nucleotides outside the gene matches: 8. CDR3 sequence: CASSPDRGQVYGYTF. DNA of the CDR3: TGTGCCAGCAGCCCCGACAGGGGGCAGGTCTATGGCTACACCTTC.

This chain links TRBV9 with TRBJ2-7; TRBD1 might be the D (7 bases). The CDR3 has 14 amino acids. V was cut by 3 bases and J by 5 bases, with 15 bases left in between. Germline CDR1 is SGDLS and CDR2 is YYNGEE. DNA for the CDR3: TGTGCCAGCAGCGCCCAGGGGGGACGGAACGAGCAGTACTTC. As protein: CASSAQGGRNEQYF.

The table lists this clonotype with a few counts. The rearrangement joins TRBV5-1 to TRBJ1-5, with D tentatively TRBD1 (5 bases). Germline CDR1 reads SGHRS; CDR2 reads YFSETQ. The CDR3 covers 16 residues. The V gene lost 2 bases and the J gene lost 1 base, with 13 bases spanning the gap. The CDR3 here is CASSLAGSGSNQPQHF. The CDR3 DNA follows: TGCGCCAGCAGCTTAGCAGGGTCTGGAAGCAATCAGCCCCAGCATTTT.